This T cell receptor (beta chain) appears in the sequencing data of a study of T cell repertoires in cytomegalovirus infection. At the level of the study: CMV infection together with matching HLA type was indicated by public TCR beta signatures. Broader study findings: Adding up the frequency of public TCR beta families identified people who carried CMV plus the relevant HLA. In two of eight donors, the top clonotype was HLA-C-restricted CMV-specific.

This clonotype was seen a few times. Its antigen is as yet unknown. TCRdb independently ran MiXCR on the reads; one entry per CDR3 protein. Of 7,500 to 9,000 distinct CDR3 sequences listed, approximately 49% are singletons. The CDR3 consists of 12 residues. The germline gives CDR1 MNHNS, CDR2 SASEGT. V was shortened by 2 bases and J by 8 bases, with 9 bases between the two germline ends. The receptor was derived from a human donor in good health (CMV status not recorded). Some clones in this sample may be carry-over from other donors' samples. The sample taken for sequencing was PBMCs, sequenced either directly or after in vitro stimulation (not recorded which). V and J are TRBV6-1 and TRBJ1-2, with D possibly being TRBD1 (5 bases). This chain's CDR3 is CASSEQGDGYTF. The CDR3, as DNA: TGTGCCAGCAGTGAACAGGGTGACGGCTACACCTTC.